This TCR beta chain was captured in a study of T cell responses to AZD1222 COVID-19 vaccine. Sequencing used immunoSEQ multiplex PCR; TCRdb keeps in-frame clones, though not all of them. The sample contains some 140,000 clones, about 80% of which appear only once. V was pared by 4 bases and J by 2 bases, with 4 bases of the junction left unmatched. The germline gives CDR1 SGHRS, CDR2 YFSETQ. The CDR3 loop spans 16 amino acids. The TCR was taken from an adult in good health. The chain combines TRBV5-1 with TRBJ2-2; 11 nucleotides agree with TRBD2. The sample in question was peripheral blood, obtained on day 0 of AZD1222 vaccination. The CDR3 sequence: CASSKTSGANTGELFF. The DNA of the CDR3 is TGCGCCAGCAGCAAGACTAGCGGGGCAAACACCGGGGAGCTGTTTTTT.